These 23 T cell receptor beta chains were all obtained from the same sample, sequenced in a study of breast tumors, draining lymph nodes, adjacent tissues. TCRdb reprocessed the multiplex PCR reads via MiXCR and lists one record per CDR3 protein. The table has fewer than 250,000 distinct CDR3 sequences, less than 40% seen once. The lymph nodes were axillary draining lymph nodes from breast cancer patients. Sequences were obtained from axillary lymph node tissue. These receptors were obtained from a female donor with breast cancer. Some clones in this sample may be carry-over from other donors' samples.

In this sample, this clonotype turned up many times. The chain joins TRBV28 to TRBJ2-7, with D uncertain. The germline V gene has CDR1 MDHEN and CDR2 SYDVKM. Deletions cut 2 bases from V and 2 bases from J, with 19 bases between. There are 17 residues in the CDR3. CDR3 sequence reads: CASSLTIPVLRAYEQYF. In DNA form, the CDR3 reads TGTGCCAGCAGTTTAACGATACCTGTCTTACGAGCCTACGAGCAGTACTTC.

This clonotype was observed at least ten times. The chain employs TRBV24-1 and TRBJ1-5; TRBD1 matches at 9 bases. Germline loops: CDR1 KGHDR, CDR2 SFDVKD. Losses at the gene ends were 6 bases for V and 7 bases for J; bases not matched to a gene: 6. The CDR3 is made up of 14 amino acids. CDR3 amino acids: CATSWGQGTQPQHF. The CDR3 nucleotides are TGTGCCACCAGTTGGGGACAGGGTACGCAGCCCCAGCATTTT.

This clonotype has ten or more counts. V usage is TRBV19 and J usage is TRBJ2-3; 10 bases are a match to TRBD2. Germline loops: CDR1 LNHDA, CDR2 SQIVND (reference sequence). The CDR3 runs 16 residues. Unmatched junction bases numbered 8, after V lost 5 bases and J lost 3 bases. CDR3 sequence reads: CASSLIAGGTTDTQYF. The CDR3 nucleotides are TGTGCCAGTAGTCTCATAGCGGGAGGTACAACAGATACGCAGTATTTT.

Ten or more counts support this clonotype. V gene TRBV6-2 or TRBV6-3 combines with J gene TRBJ2-1; 9 bases map to TRBD1. The CDR3 runs to 13 residues. The germline gives CDR1 MNHEY, CDR2 SVGEGT. The junction had 4 bases not matched to a gene; V was cut back by 4 bases and J by 9 bases. CDR3 coding DNA: TGTGCCAGCAGTTCAACAGGGGGCCCTGAGCAGTTCTTC. Protein sequence: CASSSTGGPEQFF.

This clonotype was found many times. The V gene is TRBV7-7, the J gene TRBJ2-7, with 7 nucleotides matching TRBD1. CDR1 is SSHAT and CDR2 is FNYEAQ in the germline V gene (reference sequence). The CDR3 has 15 residues. Germline trimming cut 5 bases from V and 1 base from J; bases unmatched to any gene: 8. This chain's CDR3 is CASSIRQGYSYEQYF. Written as DNA, the CDR3 is TGTGCCAGCAGCATTCGACAGGGCTATTCCTACGAGCAGTACTTC.

The chain combines TRBV19 with TRBJ2-3; D could derive from TRBD1 or TRBD2 (5 bases each). The germline V gene has CDR1 LNHDA and CDR2 SQIVND (reference sequence). The CDR3 covers 15 residues. V lost 11 bases and J 2 bases, leaving 20 bases between the germline ends. The CDR3 nucleotides read TGTGCCTGGAGTGGGGGTAGGGGCGACACAGATACGCAGTATTTT. Amino acid sequence: CAWSGGRGDTDTQYF. The full variable domain, in which reference TRBV19 and TRBJ2-3 provide the parts outside the CDR3, is DGGITQSPKYLFRKEGQNVTLSCEQNLNHDAMYWYRQDPGQGLRLIYYSQIVNDFQKGDIAEGYSVSREKKESFPLTVTSAQKNPTAFYLCAWSGGRGDTDTQYFGPGTRLTVL.

This clonotype was seen ten or more times. The V and J genes are TRBV20-1 and TRBJ2-7, with unresolved D. V lost 5 bases, J lost 5 bases, and 10 bases lay in between. Germline CDR1 is DFQATT and CDR2 is SNEGSKA (reference sequence). The CDR3 is 11 residues long. CDR3 nucleotides: TGCAGTGCTGACATAGAACACGAGCAGTACTTC. Protein product: CSADIEHEQYF.

The V call is TRBV7-9, the J call TRBJ2-3; 11 nucleotides align to TRBD2. This CDR3 comprises 18 residues. Trimming removed 4 bases from V and 8 bases from J; junction bases left unmatched: 17. Germline assignment: CDR1 SEHNR and CDR2 FQNEAQ (reference sequence). CDR3 region: CASSSTSLAGGTTRTQYF. CDR3 nucleotides: TGTGCCAGCAGCTCAACTTCCCTAGCGGGAGGAACCACACGTACGCAGTATTTT.

This clonotype was counted a few times. Given a much more abundant clone one base away, this may be a read error. The chain uses TRBV2 and TRBJ2-2, with 12 bases that match TRBD2. The CDR3 loop spans 19 amino acids. The germline V gene has CDR1 SNHLY and CDR2 FYNNEI. With V trimmed by 1 base and J by 3 bases, 9 bases remained unmatched. The CDR3 region is CASSEVGLAGFMDTGELFF. CDR3 nucleotides: TGTGCCAGCAGTGAAGTCGGACTAGCGGGGTTTATGGACACCGGGGAGCTGTTTTTT. The full variable domain, with the rest looked up from reference TRBV2 and TRBJ2-2, is EPEVTQTPSHQVTQMGQEVILRCVPISNHLYFYWYRQILGQKVEFLVSFYNNEISEKSEIFDDQFSVERPDGSNFTLKIRSTKLEDSAMYFCASSEVGLAGFMDTGELFFGEGSRLTVL.

V usage is TRBV9 and J usage is TRBJ1-2; D ambiguous. Germline V gene sequence: CDR1 SGDLS, CDR2 YYNGEE. V was pared by 0 bases and J by 6 bases, with 3 bases between. The CDR3 totals 11 residues. This CDR3 is CASSVEDGYTF. CDR3 nucleotides: TGTGCCAGCAGCGTAGAGGATGGCTACACCTTC.

This chain connects TRBV12-3 or TRBV12-4 to TRBJ1-1; 11 nucleotides agree with TRBD1. The length of the CDR3 is 16 residues. With V trimmed by 2 bases and J by 4 bases, 6 bases remained unmatched. CDR3 residues: CASSLRTGGRGTEAFF. The CDR3 DNA follows: TGTGCCAGCAGTTTACGGACAGGGGGCAGGGGCACTGAAGCTTTCTTT.

V usage is TRBV29-1 and J usage is TRBJ2-7; 11 bases line up with TRBD2. V lost 6 bases to trimming and J lost 4 bases; unmatched junction nucleotides: 11. Germline V gives CDR1 SQVTM, CDR2 ANQGSEA. This CDR3 has 15 residues. The CDR3 DNA is TGCAGCGTGTCCGGGACTAGCGGTTCCGAGTACGAGCAGTACTTC. Residues: CSVSGTSGSEYEQYF.

Ten or more counts support this clonotype. The genes are TRBV11-2 and TRBJ2-2; D is possibly TRBD2 (5 bases). The germline V gene encodes CDR1 SGHAT and CDR2 FQNNGV. V lost 8 bases and J 2 bases, leaving 21 bases between the germline ends. The CDR3 covers 17 residues. DNA of the CDR3: TGTGCCAGCTACGCTAGCCGAGGACTGCCTAACACCGGGGAGCTGTTTTTT. It codes for CASYASRGLPNTGELFF.

This clonotype occurred many times. The V call is TRBV5-1, the J call TRBJ2-3; a weak D match, TRBD1 (5 bases). This CDR3 contains 19 residues. CDR1 SGHRS and CDR2 YFSETQ come from the germline V gene. V lost 7 bases to trimming and J lost 5 bases, with 32 bases between them. The chain's CDR3 is CASVAPTDARRLTGDTQYF. The CDR3 DNA reads as TGCGCCAGCGTGGCCCCTACTGATGCGCGGCGGCTTACAGGAGATACGCAGTATTTT.

This clonotype has only a few counts. A much larger clone sits a single nucleotide away, making a read error possible. The chain combines TRBV20-1 with TRBJ2-7; D possibly corresponds to TRBD1 (6 bases). The V end was cut by 4 bases, the J end by 0 bases, with 19 bases between. The CDR3 covers 16 residues. The germline gives CDR1 DFQATT, CDR2 SNEGSKA (reference sequence). Written as DNA, the CDR3 is TGCAGTGCTATCGGCAGGGGAAGGGGCACCTCCTACGAGCAGTACTTC. It is translated as CSAIGRGRGTSYEQYF.

This clonotype was recorded at least ten times. The chain combines TRBV7-2 with TRBJ2-3; D call uncertain. With 1 base removed from V and 3 bases from J, the gap between germline ends came to 8 bases. Per the germline V gene, CDR1 is SGHTA and CDR2 is FQGNSA. This CDR3 contains 14 residues. The CDR3 loop reads CASSLVPGTDTQYF. DNA of the CDR3: TGTGCCAGCAGCTTAGTCCCGGGTACAGATACGCAGTATTTT.

Comment on this clonotype: A much larger clone is a single base away; this may be a read error. The V and J genes are TRBV7-9 and TRBJ2-3, with 8 bases that match TRBD2. The ends lost 4 bases at V and 7 bases at J; junction bases unmatched: 19. Germline V lookup: CDR1 SEHNR, CDR2 FQNEAQ (reference sequence). The CDR3 totals 18 residues. In nucleotides, the CDR3 is TGTGCCAGCAGCTATTCACTAGCGGTCCTAGGGAGGACACATACGCAGTATTTT. It codes for CASSYSLAVLGRTHTQYF.

This clonotype was counted ten times or more. CDR3 DNA: TGCGCCAGCAGCCATGGAGACAGGGAGGGCAATGAGCAGTTCTTC. Amino acid sequence: CASSHGDREGNEQFF. The chain has TRBV4-1 and TRBJ2-1; D could derive from TRBD1 or TRBD2 (7 bases each). The CDR3 runs to 15 residues. V shed 3 bases and J shed 6 bases, with 15 bases lying between them. Germline lookup yields CDR1 MGHRA and CDR2 YSYEKL.

This clonotype was seen many times. The chain links TRBV12-3 or TRBV12-4 to TRBJ2-1; 8 nucleotides line up with TRBD2. CDR3 size: 13 residues. The V gene end was trimmed by 4 bases and the J gene end by 12 bases; junction bases not matched to a gene: 8. CDR3 region: CASSSIVAGTQFF. In DNA form, the CDR3 reads TGTGCCAGCAGTTCGATAGTAGCGGGGACGCAGTTCTTC.

This clonotype was counted once. Without the conserved terminal phenylalanine or tryptophan, this CDR3 likely stems from a read error. The CDR3 protein is CSVEGFADTQYY. CDR3 coding DNA: TGCAGCGTTGAGGGGTTCGCAGATACGCAGTATTAT. The chain couples TRBV29-1 to TRBJ2-3; D call uncertain. Trimming removed 3 bases at V and 4 bases at J, with 8 bases between. Looked up from germline, CDR1 is SQVTM and CDR2 is ANQGSEA. The CDR3 is 12 residues long.

The gene calls are TRBV19 and TRBJ1-1; no firm D call. CDR3 length: 14 residues. The germline gives CDR1 LNHDA, CDR2 SQIVND (reference sequence). The V end lost 4 bases, the J end lost 2 bases, and 11 bases lay between the germline ends. CDR3 bases: TGTGCCAGTAGTAGTAGAGGGAAAAACACTGAAGCTTTCTTT. The encoded protein is CASSSRGKNTEAFF.

V is TRBV19 and J is TRBJ1-5; the D is unclear. Looked up from germline, CDR1 is LNHDA and CDR2 is SQIVND (reference sequence). The CDR3 covers 16 residues. The ends were cut back, 6 bases at V and 0 bases at J, with 15 bases in the middle. The CDR3 DNA reads as TGTGCCAGTAGCCCCCGAGTGGGTGCTAGCAATCAGCCCCAGCATTTT. Translating it yields CASSPRVGASNQPQHF.

The chain recombines TRBV12-3 or TRBV12-4 with TRBJ1-4; weak D call: TRBD1 (6 bases). V was pared by 8 bases and J by 12 bases, with 16 bases between. The length of the CDR3 is 12 residues. CDR3 DNA sequence: TGTGCCAGCGGGGGCGGGGGGGAAGAACTGTTTTTT. Translating it yields CASGGGGEELFF.